This T cell receptor (beta chain) was observed in a study of blood T cells in healthy people across ages. Overall study: About one barcoded TCR beta cDNA was captured per two T cells.

In its sample, this clonotype was seen a few times. Antigen unknown. General study results and limits: Shifts in expanded clonotypes may have been confounded by donor CMV status, which was unknown. Diversity figures derived from one million T cells were judged to underestimate the true value.

A J-beta primer mix and a sample-barcoded 5' primer were used in a second PCR of roughly 7 to 12 cycles. TCRdb independently ran MiXCR on the 5' RACE reads; one entry per CDR3 protein. The sample has 1.8 million or so distinct CDR3 sequences; 35% to 50% are singletons. The CDR3 sequence is 14 residues long. The germline V gene has CDR1 ENHRY and CDR2 SYGVKD. V dropped 6 bases and J dropped 3; count of bases not matched to a gene: 4. Source material: blood. This chain links TRBV10-3 with TRBJ2-5; 10 positions match TRBD2. This clonotype originated in a human donor in good health. DNA for the CDR3: TGTGCCATCAGCCTAGCGGGGGCCAAAGAGACCCAGTACTTC. Translated, it gives CAISLAGAKETQYF.